This is a list of T cell receptor beta chains from one sample in a study of cytomegalovirus exposure and HLA in healthy donors. The repertoire was sequenced with immunoSEQ multiplex PCR; TCRdb's copy has only in-frame clones and lacks some. The sample has over 150,000 clones, 79% seen once. The material sequenced was PBMCs. Receptor source: a man aged 35 to 55 in good health and CMV-seronegative. CDR3s include the opening cysteine and the closing phenylalanine or tryptophan. A D gene is named only where the DNA matches it firmly. The size field is filled for only some rows; it gives once, few, many or a size class.

D	size	V	J	DNA	CDR3
.	.	TRBV28	TRBJ2-7	TGTGCCAGCAAATCACTCGGGATCTCCTCCTACGAGCAGTACTTC	CASKSLGISSYEQYF
.	.	TRBV7-2	TRBJ2-5	TGTGCCAGCAGCTCTAGGGGGCAAGAGACCCAGTACTTC	CASSSRGQETQYF
.	once	TRBV21-1	TRBJ2-1	TGTGCCAGCAGCAATGTTTCCCATTTGCAGGGGAACTCCTACAATGAGCAGTTCTTC	CASSNVSHLQGNSYNEQFF
.	.	TRBV4-2	TRBJ2-7	TGTGCCAGCAGCCGGGCAACGGCCGATCTCAACGAGCAGTACTTC	CASSRATADLNEQYF
TRBD1	once	TRBV5-6	TRBJ2-7	TGTGCCAGCAGCTTGGATGGGACAGAAGCGTCCTACGAGCAGTACTTC	CASSLDGTEASYEQYF
TRBD2	.	TRBV29-1	TRBJ2-7	TGCAGCGTCGTAGGGCGGGGGGCAGGTTCCTACTACGAGCAGTACTTC	CSVVGRGAGSYYEQYF
.	.	TRBV6-5	TRBJ1-6	TGTGCCAGCAGTAACAGGCCCATTAATTCACCCCTCCACTTT	CASSNRPINSPLHF
.	.	TRBV10-3	TRBJ2-7	TGTGCCATCATGGACTCAGGCTCCTACGAGCAGTACTTC	CAIMDSGSYEQYF
.	once	TRBV6-5	TRBJ2-7	TGTGCCACCCGTGACAGGCTCTACGAGCAGTACTTC	CATRDRLYEQYF
TRBD2	few	TRBV7-2	TRBJ2-7	TGTGCCAGCAGACCGGGACTAGGAGATTACGAGCAGTACTTC	CASRPGLGDYEQYF
.	.	TRBV2	TRBJ2-2	TGTGCCGGGAGGGGGGGGTCGTGGACCGGGGAGCTGTTTTTT	CAGRGGSWTGELFF
.	.	TRBV27	TRBJ1-3	TGTGCCAGCAGCGCCGGGACACGTCAAAAGGGGGGAAACACCATATATTTT	CASSAGTRQKGGNTIYF
TRBD1	.	TRBV7-6	TRBJ2-7	TGTGCCAGCAGCCCAACTCCAGGGGGCCGGCCCGACGAGCAGTACTTC	CASSPTPGGRPDEQYF
.	.	TRBV2	TRBJ2-5	TGTGCCAGCAGAAGGGACACTCAAGAGACCCAGTACTTC	CASRRDTQETQYF
.	few	TRBV5-6	TRBJ2-7	TGTGCCAGCAGCGTGAGCTCCTACGAGCAGTACTTC	CASSVSSYEQYF
TRBD2	.	TRBV29-1	TRBJ2-3	TGCAGCGTAGCTAGCGGGAGATCTCTTAGTACAGATACGCAGTATTTT	CSVASGRSLSTDTQYF
.	few	TRBV2	TRBJ1-4	TGTGCCAGCAGTAAGGGAGGCCCCGGGGAAAAACTGTTTTTT	CASSKGGPGEKLFF
TRBD1	few	TRBV19	TRBJ1-1	TGTGCCAGTAGTATCTTCAGGGGGAAAACTGAAGCTTTCTTT	CASSIFRGKTEAFF
TRBD2	.	TRBV11-2	TRBJ2-5	TGTGCCAGCAGCTTTCCGGGACTAGCGAAGGGGGAGACCCAGTACTTC	CASSFPGLAKGETQYF
TRBD2	.	TRBV9	TRBJ2-1	TGTGCCAGCAGCGTACGTCTAGCGGACTACAATGAGCAGTTCTTC	CASSVRLADYNEQFF
.	.	TRBV6-1	TRBJ2-7	TGTGCCAGCAGTGAACTGTACAGCAGCTACGAGCAGTACTTC	CASSELYSSYEQYF
.	.	TRBV20-1	TRBJ2-7	TGCAGTGGGGGGCTTAACCACGAGCAGTACTTC	CSGGLNHEQYF
TRBD1	.	TRBV5-1	TRBJ2-4	TGCGCCAGCAGCGCGACAGGGGGAGACATTCAGTACTTC	CASSATGGDIQYF
TRBD2	.	TRBV7-8	TRBJ2-3	TGTGCCAGCAGCTTATCACTAGCGGCCTCAGATACGCAGTATTTT	CASSLSLAASDTQYF
TRBD2	.	TRBV19	TRBJ2-4	TGTGCCAGTACCACCACCAGACTAGCGGGAGGGTCGCGAGCCAAAAACATTCAGTACTTC	CASTTTRLAGGSRAKNIQYF
.	.	TRBV6-1	TRBJ1-4	TGTGCCAGCAGTGAACGGGGGACTAATGAAAAACTGTTTTTT	CASSERGTNEKLFF
.	few	TRBV27	TRBJ2-1	TGTGCCAGCAGAACAAGCGGGTTCTACAATGAGCAGTTCTTC	CASRTSGFYNEQFF
.	.	TRBV27	TRBJ2-5	TGTGCCAGCAGCCGTCCCCGGTCACTCGCTGAAGAGACCCAGTACTTC	CASSRPRSLAEETQYF
TRBD2	.	TRBV6-1	TRBJ2-3	TGTGCCAGCAGTGAAGCGGCGACTAGCGGTAGCACAGATACGCAGTATTTT	CASSEAATSGSTDTQYF
TRBD2	.	TRBV10-3	TRBJ2-7	TGTGCCATCAGTGGCTCGGGACTAACCTACGAGCAGTACTTC	CAISGSGLTYEQYF
TRBD2	.	TRBV6-5	TRBJ2-2	TGTGCCAGCCAAAGACTAGCGGGGAACACCGGGGAGCTGTTTTTT	CASQRLAGNTGELFF
TRBD2	.	TRBV18	TRBJ2-2	TGTGCCAGCTCATCCCTACTAGCGACTTTGTCACCGGAGGAGCTGTTTTTT	CASSSLLATLSPEELFF
TRBD1	.	TRBV6-1	TRBJ1-1	TGTGCCAGCATAAAGGACAGGGTGGTCACTGAAGCTTTCTTT	CASIKDRVVTEAFF
.	.	TRBV7-6	TRBJ2-1	TGTGCCAGCAGCCCAGCGGTGGGCAATGAGCAGTTCTTC	CASSPAVGNEQFF
.	.	TRBV7-2	TRBJ2-7	TGTGCCAGCAGCTTAGGTTTGCGGATGTACGAGCAGTACTTC	CASSLGLRMYEQYF
TRBD1	.	TRBV28	TRBJ2-3	TGTGCCAGCAGCCACCCGCAGGGGGCCAGTACAGATACGCAGTATTTT	CASSHPQGASTDTQYF
TRBD1	.	TRBV9	TRBJ2-7	TGTGCCAGCAGCCCACGGACAGGGGGCGACTACGAGCAGTACTTC	CASSPRTGGDYEQYF
TRBD2	.	TRBV27	TRBJ2-1	TGTGCCAGCAGTTTTCCCCCGTCTGGCGGGAGATACAATGAGCAGTTCTTC	CASSFPPSGGRYNEQFF
TRBD1	.	TRBV7-8	TRBJ2-3	TGTGCCAGCAGCTTGGGACAGGGGGCAGATACGCAGTATTTT	CASSLGQGADTQYF
.	.	TRBV28	TRBJ1-5	TGTGCCAGCAGGCCCCAGGGGATAAGCAATCGGCCCCAGCATTTT	CASRPQGISNRPQHF
.	.	TRBV18	TRBJ2-1	TGTGCCAGCTCACCAGTCAGAAACAATGAGCAGTTCTTC	CASSPVRNNEQFF
.	.	TRBV15	TRBJ1-2	TGTGCCACCAGCAGAGATTTGAAGGGCCGGGGCTATGGCTACACCTTC	CATSRDLKGRGYGYTF
.	few	TRBV7-2	TRBJ1-2	TGTGCCAGCAGCTTAGCCGGTCATAGGGGGGGAGTGGGTGGCTACACCTTC	CASSLAGHRGGVGGYTF
TRBD1	.	TRBV4-3	TRBJ1-2	TGCGCCAGCAGCCAAGATCTCGCAGGGACAGGTTATGGCTACACCTTC	CASSQDLAGTGYGYTF
TRBD2	few	TRBV5-4	TRBJ2-3	TGTGCCAGCAGCTCTTTAGCGGGACTCACAGATACGCAGTATTTT	CASSSLAGLTDTQYF